These T cell receptor beta chains were read from a single sample in a study of OX40 agonist ivuxolimab in advanced cancers. The method was immunoSEQ multiplex PCR; TCRdb's version includes in-frame clones alone and lacks a portion of them. The sample yields some 49,000 clones, 85% seen once. The input for sequencing was CD4+ or CD8+ T cells sorted from blood, taken in a trial of the OX40 agonist ivuxolimab. All receptors come from an adult with an advanced solid tumor such as melanoma, head and neck, liver or kidney cancer. CDR3s include the opening cysteine and the closing phenylalanine or tryptophan. The D gene is left open where the match is weak. Clone sizes are given selectively: once, few, many, or a class where the clone is expanded.

D	V	length	size	J	CDR3	DNA
NA	TRBV7-2	15	NA	TRBJ2-3	CASSFTSLPTTEEYF	TGTGCCAGCAGCTTCACATCGCTACCCACCACGGAGGAGTATTTT
NA	TRBV9	14	NA	TRBJ1-2	CASTDLGRSYGYTF	TGTGCCAGCACCGATCTCGGGCGGTCCTATGGCTACACCTTC
NA	TRBV27	13	NA	TRBJ2-2	CASSPTNTGELFF	TGTGCCAGCAGTCCCACGAACACCGGGGAGCTGTTTTTT
NA	TRBV9	14	NA	TRBJ2-2	CASSGPPNTGELFF	TGTGCCAGCAGCGGTCCCCCGAACACCGGGGAGCTGTTTTTT
TRBD1	TRBV6-5	16	NA	TRBJ1-1	CASSYSRTGMNTEAFF	TGTGCCAGCAGTTACTCGCGGACAGGGATGAACACTGAAGCTTTCTTT
NA	TRBV2	11	NA	TRBJ1-1	CASTGIPEAFF	TGTGCCAGCACAGGGATCCCTGAAGCTTTCTTT
TRBD2	TRBV14	16	NA	TRBJ2-1	CASSQSPSGGAHEQFF	TGTGCCAGCAGCCAGTCCCCTAGCGGGGGGGCCCATGAGCAGTTCTTC
NA	TRBV4-3	15	NA	TRBJ1-6	CASSQAPGPNSPLHF	TGCGCCAGCAGCCAAGCTCCGGGCCCCAATTCACCCCTCCACTTT
TRBD1	TRBV27	15	NA	TRBJ2-7	CASSFDRASHYEQYF	TGTGCCAGCAGTTTCGACAGGGCTTCACACTACGAGCAGTACTTC
NA	TRBV7-3	13	NA	TRBJ2-1	CASSYNLYNEQFF	TGTGCCAGCAGCTACAACCTCTACAATGAGCAGTTCTTC
TRBD2	TRBV7-2	19	NA	TRBJ2-3	CASSSGTSGYHHGTDTQYF	TGTGCCAGCAGCTCCGGGACTAGCGGGTATCACCATGGCACAGATACGCAGTATTTT
TRBD2	TRBV28	18	NA	TRBJ2-1	CASSFPTLTSGNPYEQFF	TGTGCCAGCAGTTTCCCTACCCTGACTAGCGGCAACCCCTATGAGCAGTTCTTC
TRBD1	TRBV15	14	NA	TRBJ1-4	CATSGGTGAVKLFF	TGTGCCACCAGCGGGGGGACAGGAGCTGTAAAACTGTTTTTT
NA	TRBV29-1	12	NA	TRBJ1-1	CSDHRGGGEAFF	TGCAGCGACCACCGGGGCGGTGGTGAAGCTTTCTTT
NA	TRBV5-6	15	NA	TRBJ1-1	CASSSNNYANTEAFF	TGTGCCAGCAGCTCGAATAATTATGCGAACACTGAAGCTTTCTTT
NA	TRBV5-1	12	once	TRBJ2-1	CASSLIANEQFF	TGCGCCAGCAGCTTGATAGCAAATGAGCAGTTCTTC
NA	TRBV2	15	few	TRBJ1-6	CASSEGAQSNSPLHF	TGTGCCAGCAGTGAAGGGGCGCAATCTAATTCACCCCTCCACTTT
NA	TRBV7-9	17	NA	TRBJ1-1	CASSWSLQGRGNTEAFF	TGTGCCAGCAGCTGGTCCTTACAGGGACGGGGGAACACTGAAGCTTTCTTT
NA	TRBV25-1	13	medium-sized	TRBJ1-2	CASSEGSNYGYTF	TGTGCCAGCAGTGAAGGATCTAACTATGGCTACACCTTC
NA	TRBV4-3	16	once	TRBJ2-3	CASSQDPAASTDTQYF	TGCGCCAGCAGCCAAGATCCGGCGGCTAGCACAGATACGCAGTATTTT
NA	TRBV19	13	NA	TRBJ2-2	CATHPGGAGELFF	TGTGCCACCCACCCAGGGGGGGCCGGGGAGCTGTTTTTT
TRBD2	TRBV30	17	once	TRBJ2-2	CAWSLLAGDPNTGELFF	TGTGCCTGGAGTCTTTTAGCGGGGGATCCGAACACCGGGGAGCTGTTTTTT
TRBD1	TRBV7-6	19	NA	TRBJ2-2	CASSLRIPSGTGNTGELFF	TGTGCCAGCAGCTTAAGGATCCCCTCTGGGACAGGGAACACCGGGGAGCTGTTTTTT
TRBD2	TRBV7-9	16	NA	TRBJ2-1	CASSRTSGGLLGEQFF	TGCGCCAGCAGCAGGACTAGCGGGGGCCTACTGGGTGAGCAGTTCTTC
NA	TRBV4-1	15	NA	TRBJ1-2	CASSQIQTVNYGYTF	TGCGCCAGCAGCCAGATACAGACAGTTAACTATGGCTACACCTTC
NA	TRBV4-1	15	NA	TRBJ2-7	CASSQVGLDTYEQYF	TGCGCCAGCAGCCAAGTTGGGCTAGACACCTACGAGCAGTACTTC
NA	TRBV7-3	13	NA	TRBJ2-5	CASSLIEYETQYF	TGTGCCAGCAGCTTAATAGAGTATGAGACCCAGTACTTC
TRBD1	TRBV30	12	NA	TRBJ2-7	CATTGDTYEQYF	TGTGCTACGACAGGGGACACCTACGAGCAGTACTTC
NA	TRBV10-3	13	NA	TRBJ1-2	CAISDRTNYGYTF	TGTGCCATCAGTGACAGGACTAACTATGGCTACACCTTC
TRBD2	TRBV7-2	16	NA	TRBJ2-2	CASSSNPGLATGELFF	TGTGCCAGCAGCTCGAACCCGGGACTAGCTACCGGGGAGCTGTTTTTT
NA	TRBV2	15	many	TRBJ1-4	CASSLYRVDNEKLFF	TGTGCCAGCAGTTTATACAGGGTTGATAATGAAAAACTGTTTTTT